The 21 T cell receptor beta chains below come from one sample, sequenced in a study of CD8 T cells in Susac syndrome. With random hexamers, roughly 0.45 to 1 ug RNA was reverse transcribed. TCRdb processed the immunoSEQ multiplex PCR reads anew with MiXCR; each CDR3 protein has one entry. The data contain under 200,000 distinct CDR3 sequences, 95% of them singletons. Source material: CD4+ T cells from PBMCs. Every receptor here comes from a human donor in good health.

CDR3 bases: TGTGCCAGCAGCCAAGATTCACAGCTCCATGGCTACACCTTC. As protein: CASSQDSQLHGYTF. The rearrangement uses TRBV3-1 and TRBJ1-2; D remains ambiguous. Per the germline V gene, CDR1 is LGHDT and CDR2 is YNNKEL (reference sequence). The ends were cut back, 0 bases at V and 6 bases at J, with 11 bases in the middle. The CDR3 is made up of 14 amino acids.

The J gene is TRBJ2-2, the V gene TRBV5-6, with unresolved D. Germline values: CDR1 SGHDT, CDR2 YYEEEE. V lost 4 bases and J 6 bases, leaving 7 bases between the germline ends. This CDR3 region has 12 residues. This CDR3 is CASSPRPGELFF. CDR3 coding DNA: TGTGCCAGCAGCCCCCGTCCCGGGGAGCTGTTTTTT.

CDR3 coding DNA: TGTGCCAGCAGAGCCGGACTAGCGGGAGTTCTTGGCTCCTACGAGCAGTACGTC. The encoded protein is CASRAGLAGVLGSYEQYV. The chain employs TRBV6-1 and TRBJ2-7, with 13 bases that match TRBD2. CDR1 and CDR2 from the germline V gene are MNHNS and SASEGT. The length of the CDR3 is 18 residues. Trimming at V came to 6 bases and at J to 0 bases, leaving 11 bases not matched to a gene.

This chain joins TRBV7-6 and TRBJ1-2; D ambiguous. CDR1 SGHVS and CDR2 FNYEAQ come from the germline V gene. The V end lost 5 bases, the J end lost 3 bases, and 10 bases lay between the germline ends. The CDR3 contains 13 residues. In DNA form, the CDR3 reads TGTGCCAGCAGCCCTAACGGCTACTATGGCTACACCTTC. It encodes CASSPNGYYGYTF.

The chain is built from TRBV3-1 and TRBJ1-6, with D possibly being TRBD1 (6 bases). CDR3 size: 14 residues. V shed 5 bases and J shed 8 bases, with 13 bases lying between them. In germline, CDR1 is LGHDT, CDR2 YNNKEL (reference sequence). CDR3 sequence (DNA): TGTGCCAGCAGCTCGGGACACCAATATTCACCCCTCCACTTT. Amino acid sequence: CASSSGHQYSPLHF.

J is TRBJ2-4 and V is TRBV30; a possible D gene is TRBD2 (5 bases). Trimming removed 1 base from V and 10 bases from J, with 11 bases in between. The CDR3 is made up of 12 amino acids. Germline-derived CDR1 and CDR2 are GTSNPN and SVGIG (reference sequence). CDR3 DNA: TGTGCCTGGAGTGCAGGACTTCCTATTCAGTACTTC. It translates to CAWSAGLPIQYF.

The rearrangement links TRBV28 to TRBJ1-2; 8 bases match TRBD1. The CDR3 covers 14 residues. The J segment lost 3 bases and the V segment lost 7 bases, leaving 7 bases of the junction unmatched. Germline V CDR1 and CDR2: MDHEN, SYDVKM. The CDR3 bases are TGTGCCAGCAAGGGTGCGGACAGGGACTATGGCTACACCTTC. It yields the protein CASKGADRDYGYTF.

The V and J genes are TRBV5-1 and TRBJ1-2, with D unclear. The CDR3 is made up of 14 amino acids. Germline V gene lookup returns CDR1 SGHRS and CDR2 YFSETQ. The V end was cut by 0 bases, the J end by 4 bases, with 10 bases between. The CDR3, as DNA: TGCGCCAGCAGCTTGGTTCTAGGATCCTATGGCTACACCTTC. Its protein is CASSLVLGSYGYTF.

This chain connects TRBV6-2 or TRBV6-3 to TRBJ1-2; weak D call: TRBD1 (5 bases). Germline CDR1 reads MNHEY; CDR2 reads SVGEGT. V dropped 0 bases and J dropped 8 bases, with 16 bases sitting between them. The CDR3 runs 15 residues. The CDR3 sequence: CASSYSGLRQYGYTF. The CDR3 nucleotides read TGTGCCAGCAGTTACTCGGGATTAAGACAGTACGGCTACACCTTC.

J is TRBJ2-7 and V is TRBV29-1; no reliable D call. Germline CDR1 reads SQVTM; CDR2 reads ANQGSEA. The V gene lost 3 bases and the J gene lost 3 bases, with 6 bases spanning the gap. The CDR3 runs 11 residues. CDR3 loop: CSVDKNYEQYF. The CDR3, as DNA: TGCAGCGTTGATAAGAACTACGAGCAGTACTTC.

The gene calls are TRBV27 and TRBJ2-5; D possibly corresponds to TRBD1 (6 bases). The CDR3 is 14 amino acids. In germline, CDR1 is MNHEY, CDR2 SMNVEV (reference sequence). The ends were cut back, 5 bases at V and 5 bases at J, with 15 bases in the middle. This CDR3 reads CASSKSGAGETQYF. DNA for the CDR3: TGTGCCAGCAGTAAATCAGGGGCCGGGGAGACCCAGTACTTC.

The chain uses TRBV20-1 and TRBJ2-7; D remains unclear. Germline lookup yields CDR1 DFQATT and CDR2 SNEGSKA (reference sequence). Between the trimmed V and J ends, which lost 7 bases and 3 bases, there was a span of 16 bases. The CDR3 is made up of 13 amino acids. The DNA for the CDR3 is TGCAGTGTATCCTTCCTGGGCGACTACGAGCAGTACTTC. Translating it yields CSVSFLGDYEQYF.

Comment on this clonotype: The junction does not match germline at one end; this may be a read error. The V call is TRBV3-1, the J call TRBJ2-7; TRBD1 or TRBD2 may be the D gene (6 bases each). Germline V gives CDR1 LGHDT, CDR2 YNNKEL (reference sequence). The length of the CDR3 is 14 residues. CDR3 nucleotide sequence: TGTGCCAGCAGGCAAGCGTCGGGGGCATACGAGCAGTACTTC. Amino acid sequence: CASRQASGAYEQYF.

The CDR3 reads CSARVSLGYEQYV. CDR3 bases: TGCAGTGCTAGAGTTAGCTTGGGCTACGAGCAGTACGTC. V and J are TRBV20-1 and TRBJ2-7; D gene uncertain. The germline V and J ends were trimmed by 1 base and 3 bases, with 10 bases remaining between them. The CDR3 length is 13 residues. From germline, CDR1 is DFQATT and CDR2 SNEGSKA (reference sequence).

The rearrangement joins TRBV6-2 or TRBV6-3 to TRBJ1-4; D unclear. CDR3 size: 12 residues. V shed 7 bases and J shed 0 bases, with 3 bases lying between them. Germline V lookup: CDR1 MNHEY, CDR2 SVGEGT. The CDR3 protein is CASKATNEKLFF. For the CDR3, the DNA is TGTGCCAGCAAAGCAACTAATGAAAAACTGTTTTTT.

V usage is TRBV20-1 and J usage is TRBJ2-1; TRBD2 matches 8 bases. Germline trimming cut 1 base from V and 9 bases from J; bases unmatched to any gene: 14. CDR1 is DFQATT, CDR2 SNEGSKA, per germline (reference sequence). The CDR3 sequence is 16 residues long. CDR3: CSARVASGWRLGEQFF. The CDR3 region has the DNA TGCAGTGCTAGAGTGGCTAGCGGGTGGAGGTTGGGTGAGCAGTTCTTC.

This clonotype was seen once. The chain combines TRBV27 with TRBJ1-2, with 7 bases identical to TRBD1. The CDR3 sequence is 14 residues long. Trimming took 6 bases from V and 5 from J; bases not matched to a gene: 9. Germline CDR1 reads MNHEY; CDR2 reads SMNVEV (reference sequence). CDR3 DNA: TGTGCCAGCAGCCCGGGACAGAACTCATATGGCTACACCTTC. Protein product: CASSPGQNSYGYTF.

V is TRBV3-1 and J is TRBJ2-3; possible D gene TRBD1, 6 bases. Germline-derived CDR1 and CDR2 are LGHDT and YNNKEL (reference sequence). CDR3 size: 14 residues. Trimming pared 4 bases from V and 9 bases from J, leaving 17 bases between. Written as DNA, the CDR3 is TGTGCCAGCAGCCCAGGGGCTAGCTTAGTAACGCAGTATTTT. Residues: CASSPGASLVTQYF.

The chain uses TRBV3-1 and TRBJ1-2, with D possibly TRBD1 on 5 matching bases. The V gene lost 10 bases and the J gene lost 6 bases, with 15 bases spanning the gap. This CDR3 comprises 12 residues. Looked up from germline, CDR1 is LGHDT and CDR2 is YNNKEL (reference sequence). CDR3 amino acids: CATGAKGDGYTF. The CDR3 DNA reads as TGTGCCACCGGGGCCAAAGGAGATGGCTACACCTTC.

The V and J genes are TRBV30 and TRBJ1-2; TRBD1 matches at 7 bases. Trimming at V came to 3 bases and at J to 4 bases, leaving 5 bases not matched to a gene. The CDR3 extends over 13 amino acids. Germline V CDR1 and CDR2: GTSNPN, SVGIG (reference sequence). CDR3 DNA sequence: TGTGCCTGGAGGGACAGGCAATCCTATGGCTACACCTTC. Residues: CAWRDRQSYGYTF. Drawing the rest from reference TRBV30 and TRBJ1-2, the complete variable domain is SQTIHQWPATLVQPVGSPLSLECTVEGTSNPNLYWYRQAAGRGLQLLFYSVGIGQISSEVPQNLSASRPQDRQFILSSKKLLLSDSGFYLCAWRDRQSYGYTFGSGTRLTVV.

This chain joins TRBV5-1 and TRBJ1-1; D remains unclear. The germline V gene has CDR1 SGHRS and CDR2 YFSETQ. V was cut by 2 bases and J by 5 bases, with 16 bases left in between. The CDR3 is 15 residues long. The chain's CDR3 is CASSLGQGGGTEAFF. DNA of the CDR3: TGCGCCAGCAGCTTAGGGCAAGGCGGAGGGACTGAAGCTTTCTTT.